This T cell receptor beta chain is from a study of blood T cells in healthy people across ages (dated by TCRdb to 2015 to 2017). Turning to the overall study: In model experiments, roughly one uniquely barcoded TCR beta cDNA molecule per two T cells was captured by template switching. The study analyzed two additional independent replicas of 1 million unique cDNA reads from the same blood draw for two donors, one aged 18 to 29 and one aged 80 or older. Using deep sequencing normalized with unique cDNA molecular identifiers, the study measured how TCR beta repertoire diversity changes with age. To avoid experimental bias, donors of different ages were randomly spread across the sequencing lanes. Four age groups were formed from the donors: young (average 16 years), middle-aged (around 39), aged (about 62) and long-lived (approximately 80).

The study at large found these results: As age increased, observed TCR beta diversity per million T cells dropped in a roughly linear way, and a significant reduction was already evident by age approximately 40. Compared with the aged group, the long-lived group had more naive CD4+ T cells, fewer expanded clones and increased TCR diversity, a pattern suggesting age selection. There was a strong correlation between observed TCR beta diversity and the percentage of naive T cells measured by flow cytometry. The CMV infection status of donors was not known, potentially confounding age-related changes in expanded clonotypes. Estimates of total diversity based on one million sequenced T cells were considered lower bounds and underestimates. Bulk unsorted PBMC profiling prevented conclusive comparison of naive and antigen-experienced compartments.

Systemically healthy Caucasian individuals from Russia, some 36 in total and aged about 6 to 100 years, were included as donors. Ten milliliters of peripheral blood were drawn from each donor into EDTA-treated Vacutainer tubes. Ficoll-Paque density-gradient centrifugation was used to isolate PBMCs, with at least 6.5 million obtained per sample. Trizol reagent was used to extract total RNA from PBMCs, with at least 5 micrograms per sample. Naive CD45RAhigh/CD27high T cell percentages were measured by flow cytometry on a PBMC aliquot from every donor. In the germline V gene, CDR1 corresponds to SQVTM and CDR2 to ANQGSEA. The CDR3 numbers 14 residues from cysteine through phenylalanine. The CDR3 DNA has 42 bases and is translated from base 1. Remarks on this clonotype: The antigen it binds to is not known. A read error may explain this, as a much larger clone is one base away.

Library prep was done by 5' RACE. Instrument used: Illumina HiSeq 2500. A second PCR of about 6 to 11 cycles was performed with a sample-barcoded 5' primer and a J-beta primer mix. A unique molecular identifier was introduced onto each TCR beta cDNA molecule by a template-switch 5' adaptor carrying 12 random nucleotides. Each sample yielded at least 2.5 million CDR3-containing paired-end reads. First-strand cDNA synthesis was performed from all RNA using the Mint cDNA synthesis kit, with priming by a TRBC-specific oligonucleotide. All cDNA was treated with uracil-DNA glycosylase and then went through a first 18-cycle PCR with the universal primers M1SS and BC2_uni_R. On the authors' methods: For normalization, 1 million high-quality reads were randomly selected from each sample, with every read carrying a distinct molecular identifier. Reads with shared molecular identifiers were discarded instead of being binned into consensus sequences. MiTCR, set to a Q25 quality threshold and the strictest error-elimination algorithm, was used for CDR3 identification, clonotype clustering and error correction. A nonparametric unseen species model with Euler transformation was used to estimate lower-bound total TCR beta diversity. TCRdb passed the public sequencing reads through fastp at Q25 and MiXCR, retaining productive beta sequences. Every distinct CDR3 protein forms one entry, paired with its most common genes and DNA. What appears here as the V and J calls and clone size reflects TCRdb's work, not the paper's. The sample table holds about 1.6 million distinct CDR3 sequences, of which roughly 32% were seen once. The ten largest clonotypes hold over 9% of the sample.

The clonotype originates from a woman in her twenties or thirties in good health. The sequencing input was blood. The chain couples TRBV29-1 to TRBJ2-7; the D gene is perhaps TRBD1, on 5 matching bases. The nucleotide sequence reads as follows: TGCAGCGGTGAAGATCCAGGGCCCAGCTACGAGCAGTACTTC. The encoded protein is CSGEDPGPSYEQYF.